This T cell receptor (beta chain) was recorded in a study of cytomegalovirus exposure and HLA in healthy donors. Study-wide results and caveats: Productive status was seen about 90% or about 30% of the time for most TCR beta V segments in an earlier analysis. Generally TCR sequences proved uncommon, though certain public TCRs appeared in numerous donors. Researchers counted around 170 TCR beta chains as cytomegalovirus-associated. In a later analysis, several top co-occurrence clusters appeared linked to parvovirus B19, influenza, CMV and Epstein-Barr virus.

The PCR ran on 60 Vbeta and 13 Jbeta primers. The repertoire was sequenced with immunoSEQ multiplex PCR; TCRdb's copy has only in-frame clones and lacks some. The table shows about 140,000 clones, with around 80% occurring only once. On this clone: Its antigen is undetermined.

V was clipped by 3 bases and J by 7 bases; unmatched bases: 6. Germline-derived CDR1 and CDR2 are MGHRA and YSYEKL. CDR3 length equals 15 residues. The clonotype originates from a man aged 35 to 55 in good health and CMV-seronegative. The rearrangement uses TRBV4-1 and TRBJ1-2; 12 bases map to TRBD1. Sequences were obtained from PBMCs. The CDR3 is CASSQLRDRGRGYTF. DNA of the CDR3: TGCGCCAGCAGCCAGTTGAGGGACAGGGGGCGTGGCTACACCTTC.